A single sample is the source of the 22 T cell receptor beta chains below, sequenced in a study of blood T cell repertoires in COVID-19. Sequencing was performed with immunoSEQ multiplex PCR; in TCRdb, only in-frame clones are kept and a portion is missing. Of approximately 60,000 clones listed, approximately 84% were seen once; the top ten hold over 15%. The sample taken for sequencing was peripheral blood. The receptors come from a man aged 65-85 years with active COVID-19.

This clone has just one count. The genes are TRBV7-3 and TRBJ2-2; 9 nucleotides agree with TRBD2. The CDR3 contains 18 residues. V trimming: 1 base; J trimming: 0 bases; junction bases outside the gene matches: 6. Germline values: CDR1 SGHTA, CDR2 FQGTGA. The CDR3 loop reads CASSLRSSGTANTGELFF. CDR3 nucleotides: TGTGCCAGCAGCTTAAGGTCTAGCGGGACCGCGAACACCGGGGAGCTGTTTTTT.

The chain links TRBV2 to TRBJ1-4, with D possibly TRBD1 on 6 matching bases. Germline V gene lookup returns CDR1 SNHLY and CDR2 FYNNEI. This CDR3 region has 15 residues. V shed 7 bases and J shed 3 bases, with 15 bases lying between them. The CDR3 protein is CASTRWAGANEKLFF. The CDR3 DNA is TGTGCCAGCACTCGCTGGGCAGGGGCTAATGAAAAACTGTTTTTT.

This clone appeared many times. The chain carries TRBV19 and TRBJ1-5, with 8 bases identical to TRBD1. The germline V gene encodes CDR1 LNHDA and CDR2 SQIVND (reference sequence). The CDR3 is 15 residues long. V shed 5 bases, J shed 7 bases, and the junction held 10 bases outside the gene matches. CDR3 sequence: CASSSEDREEQPQHF. CDR3 bases: TGTGCCAGTAGTTCGGAGGACAGGGAGGAACAGCCCCAGCATTTT.

The V and J genes are TRBV15 and TRBJ2-7; a weak D match, TRBD1 (6 bases). CDR1 is LNHNV and CDR2 is YYDKDF in the germline V gene (reference sequence). The CDR3 covers 15 residues. The V end lost 3 bases, the J end lost 4 bases, and 16 bases lay between the germline ends. The CDR3 is CATSSQGSPTYEQYF. CDR3 in DNA: TGTGCCACCAGCAGCCAGGGGTCCCCTACGTACGAGCAGTACTTC.

The rearrangement uses TRBV28 and TRBJ1-1, with D unresolved. The V gene's germline CDR1 is MDHEN and CDR2 SYDVKM. V was shortened by 5 bases and J by 0 bases, with 10 bases between the two germline ends. The CDR3 length is 14 residues. The CDR3 region has the DNA TGTGCCAGCAGTACCCATCAGATGAACACTGAAGCTTTCTTT. It is translated as CASSTHQMNTEAFF.

The J gene is TRBJ2-3, the V gene TRBV21-1; the DNA was not compared with TRBD2, the D call given in the table. TRBV21-1 is listed as a pseudogene. The CDR3 sequence is 19 residues long. Here the CDR3 reads CASSKDLLLITQVEDTQYF. DNA of the CDR3: TGTGCCAGCAGCAAAGACCTCCTTCTTATCACCCAAGTTGAGGATACGCAGTATTTT.

The chain is built from TRBV6-5 and TRBJ1-5; D is perhaps TRBD1 (6 bases). Germline CDR1 reads MNHEY; CDR2 reads SVGAGI. This CDR3 has 13 residues. The ends were cut back, 6 bases at V and 4 bases at J, with 10 bases in the middle. CDR3 sequence: CASSGQPNQPQHF. DNA of the CDR3: TGTGCCAGCAGCGGACAGCCAAATCAGCCCCAGCATTTT.

The J gene is TRBJ1-4, the V gene TRBV14, with D hard to call. This CDR3 has 13 amino acids. The V gene's germline CDR1 is SGHDN and CDR2 FVKESK. Trimming took 0 bases from V and 11 from J, leaving 10 bases between them. CDR3 sequence reads: CASSQDLTGKLFF. The CDR3 nucleotides are TGTGCCAGCAGCCAAGACCTCACCGGGAAACTGTTTTTT.

The rearrangement uses TRBV7-9 and TRBJ2-3; 8 positions match TRBD2. The CDR3 consists of 13 residues. Germline V CDR1 and CDR2: SEHNR, FQNEAQ (reference sequence). This CDR3 reads CAMSGSGADTQYF. The CDR3, as DNA: TGTGCAATGAGCGGGAGTGGGGCAGATACGCAGTATTTT.

The gene calls are TRBV4-3 and TRBJ1-2; 8 bases agree with TRBD1. CDR3 length: 17 residues. Germline CDR1 reads LGHNA; CDR2 reads YSLEER. V was pared by 2 bases and J by 4 bases, with 12 bases of the junction left unmatched. Here the CDR3 reads CASSQTIAQGVSYGYTF. CDR3 nucleotide sequence: TGCGCCAGCAGCCAAACTATTGCACAGGGGGTGAGCTATGGCTACACCTTC.

V usage is TRBV18 and J usage is TRBJ2-5, with 7 bases lining up with TRBD1. CDR3 size: 14 residues. Germline V gene data show CDR1 as KGHSH and CDR2 as LQKENI. Trimming removed 5 bases from V and 4 bases from J; junction bases left unmatched: 7. CDR3 nucleotide sequence: TGTGCCAGCTCAATCGACAGGGCGGGAGAGACCCAGTACTTC. Its translation is CASSIDRAGETQYF.

The chain couples TRBV7-9 to TRBJ2-2, with D uncertain. The germline gives CDR1 SEHNR, CDR2 FQNEAQ (reference sequence). The V gene lost 3 bases and the J gene lost 1 base, with 9 bases spanning the gap. The CDR3 totals 15 residues. The CDR3 nucleotides are TGTGCCAGCAGCTTGACTTATAGGAACACCGGGGAGCTGTTTTTT. This codes for CASSLTYRNTGELFF. Complete variable domain (other parts from reference TRBV7-9 and TRBJ2-2): DTGVSQNPRHKITKRGQNVTFRCDPISEHNRLYWYRQTLGQGPEFLTYFQNEAQLEKSRLLSDRFSAERPKGSFSTLEIQRTEQGDSAMYLCASSLTYRNTGELFFGEGSRLTVL.

The genes are TRBV30 and TRBJ2-3; D perhaps matches TRBD1 (6 bases). Germline V gene sequence: CDR1 GTSNPN, CDR2 SVGIG (reference sequence). The germline V and J ends were trimmed by 1 base and 4 bases, with 15 bases remaining between them. The CDR3 has 15 amino acids. In DNA, the CDR3 is TGTGCCTGGAGTGATACAGGGACCAGTCCAGATACGCAGTATTTT. Amino acids: CAWSDTGTSPDTQYF.

The chain uses TRBV5-1 and TRBJ1-1; 9 nucleotides match TRBD1. The CDR3 has 17 amino acids. Germline CDR1 SGHRS, CDR2 YFSETQ. Losses at the gene ends were 4 bases for V and 1 base for J; bases not matched to a gene: 11. The CDR3, as DNA: TGCGCCAGCAGCCCTTCACCGGGACAGGGTAAGAACACTGAAGCTTTCTTT. It specifies CASSPSPGQGKNTEAFF.

This rearrangement joins TRBV5-1 to TRBJ2-5; a possible D gene is TRBD2 (5 bases). The CDR3 runs to 15 residues. Between the trimmed V and J ends, which lost 4 bases and 1 base, there was a span of 14 bases. CDR1 and CDR2 from the germline V gene are SGHRS and YFSETQ. CDR3 sequence reads: CASSLQAGSQETQYF. The DNA of the CDR3 is TGCGCCAGCAGCCTCCAGGCGGGTAGCCAAGAGACCCAGTACTTC.

The chain combines TRBV11-3 with TRBJ2-3, with D possibly matching TRBD1 (6 bases). Germline loops: CDR1 SGHNT, CDR2 YENEEA. This CDR3 has 16 amino acids. Trimming took off 5 bases at V and 0 bases at J, with 15 bases between the two ends. The CDR3 sequence: CASSIGGRSSTDTQYF. In DNA form, the CDR3 reads TGTGCCAGCAGCATTGGGGGCCGTTCTAGCACAGATACGCAGTATTTT.

This chain connects TRBV4-1 to TRBJ2-3; TRBD1 aligns across 7 bases. This CDR3 spans 14 amino acids. From germline, CDR1 is MGHRA and CDR2 YSYEKL. The V and J ends lost 4 bases and 1 base, in that order; junction bases with no gene match: 2. The CDR3 protein is CASSRGQGTDTQYF. The CDR3 bases are TGCGCCAGCAGCCGAGGACAGGGCACAGATACGCAGTATTTT.

The chain has TRBV19 and TRBJ2-1; TRBD2 matches 12 bases. Trimming cost V 6 bases and J 9 bases; bases outside gene matches: 6. CDR3 length: 14 residues. The germline CDR1 and CDR2 sequences are LNHDA and SQIVND (reference sequence). The CDR3 loop reads CASSPTSGGPEQFF. The CDR3 nucleotides read TGTGCCAGTAGCCCGACTAGCGGGGGACCTGAGCAGTTCTTC.

The V gene is TRBV5-4, the J gene TRBJ2-5; TRBD2 aligns across 8 bases. CDR3 size: 15 residues. V lost 0 bases, J lost 4 bases, and 5 bases stayed unmatched. Germline V lookup: CDR1 SGHNT, CDR2 YYREEE (reference sequence). The CDR3 nucleotides are TGTGCCAGCAGCTTGGTATTAGCGGGAACAGAGACCCAGTACTTC. This translates into CASSLVLAGTETQYF.

In its sample, this clone was seen once. The J gene is TRBJ2-1, the V gene TRBV5-1; D might be TRBD2 (5 bases). Trimming shortened V by 0 bases and J by 9 bases, and 7 bases separated the two germline ends. Germline CDR1 reads SGHRS; CDR2 reads YFSETQ. The CDR3 runs 12 residues. This CDR3 is CASSLDAGEQFF. CDR3 DNA sequence: TGCGCCAGCAGCTTGGATGCGGGTGAGCAGTTCTTC. Looking up the rest from reference TRBV5-1 and TRBJ2-1 gives the full variable domain: KAGVTQTPRYLIKTRGQQVTLSCSPISGHRSVSWYQQTPGQGLQFLFEYFSETQRNKGNFPGRFSGRQFSNSRSEMNVSTLELGDSALYLCASSLDAGEQFFGPGTRLTVL.

The CDR3 sequence: CASSSGGLIGTDTQYF. CDR3 nucleotides: TGTGCCAGCAGCTCAGGGGGCTTAATTGGCACAGATACGCAGTATTTT. The chain is built from TRBV5-5 and TRBJ2-3; 8 nucleotides align to TRBD1. Germline assignment: CDR1 SGHKS and CDR2 YYEKEE (reference sequence). V trimming: 3 bases; J trimming: 1 base; junction bases outside the gene matches: 7. This CDR3 is 16 amino acids long.

This chain connects TRBV5-1 to TRBJ1-4; D not resolved. The CDR3 has 14 amino acids. Per the germline V gene, CDR1 is SGHRS and CDR2 is YFSETQ. V lost 3 bases and J lost 0, with 6 bases in between. In nucleotides, the CDR3 is TGCGCCAGCAGCTCCGCAGCAACTAATGAAAAACTGTTTTTT. It translates to CASSSAATNEKLFF.